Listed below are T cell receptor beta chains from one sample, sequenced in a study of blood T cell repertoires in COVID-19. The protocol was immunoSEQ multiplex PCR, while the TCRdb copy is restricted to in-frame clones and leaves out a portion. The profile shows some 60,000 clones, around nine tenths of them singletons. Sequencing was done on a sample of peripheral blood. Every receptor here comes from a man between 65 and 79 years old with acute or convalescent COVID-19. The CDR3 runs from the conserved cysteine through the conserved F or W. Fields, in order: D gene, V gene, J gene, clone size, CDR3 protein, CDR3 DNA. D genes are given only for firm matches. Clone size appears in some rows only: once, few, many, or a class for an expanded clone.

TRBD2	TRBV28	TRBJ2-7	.	CASSPVRGLAVYEQYF	TGTGCCAGCAGTCCCGTGCGGGGACTAGCAGTCTACGAGCAGTACTTC
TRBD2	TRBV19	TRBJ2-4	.	CASSTRLAGGSIQYF	TGTGCCAGTAGTACCAGACTAGCGGGGGGGAGCATTCAGTACTTC
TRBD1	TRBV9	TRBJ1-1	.	CASSARTGGLGTEAFF	TGTGCCAGCAGCGCACGAACAGGGGGCTTGGGCACTGAAGCTTTCTTT
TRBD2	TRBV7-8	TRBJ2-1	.	CASSLGGESVQFF	TGTGCCAGCAGCCTGGGGGGGGAAAGTGTGCAGTTCTTC
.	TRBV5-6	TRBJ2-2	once	CASSLPRRTGELFF	TGTGCCAGCAGCTTGCCAAGGAGGACCGGGGAGCTGTTTTTT
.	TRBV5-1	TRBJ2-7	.	CASSSGSSSNEQYF	TGCGCCAGCAGCTCCGGGTCTAGCAGCAACGAGCAGTACTTC
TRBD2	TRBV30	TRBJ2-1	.	CAWRAPSGGYNEQFF	TGTGCCTGGAGGGCCCCTAGCGGGGGCTACAATGAGCAGTTCTTC
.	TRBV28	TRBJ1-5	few	CASRAVDSNQPQHF	TGTGCCAGCAGGGCGGTTGATAGCAATCAGCCCCAGCATTTT
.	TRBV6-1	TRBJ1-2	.	CASSEAGRGGYTF	TGTGCCAGCAGTGAAGCAGGGAGGGGCGGCTACACCTTC
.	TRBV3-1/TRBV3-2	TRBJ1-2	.	CASSLVGVSGYTF	TGTGCCAGCAGCCTTGTCGGGGTATCAGGCTACACCTTC
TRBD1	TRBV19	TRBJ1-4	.	CASSGGQSANEKLFF	TGTGCCAGTAGTGGGGGACAGAGCGCTAATGAAAAACTGTTTTTT
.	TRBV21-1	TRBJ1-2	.	CASSTGPTYGYTF	TGTGCCAGCAGCACAGGGCCCACATATGGCTACACCTTC
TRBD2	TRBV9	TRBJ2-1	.	CASSVSGRVPNEQFF	TGTGCCAGCAGCGTTAGCGGGAGGGTTCCCAATGAGCAGTTCTTC
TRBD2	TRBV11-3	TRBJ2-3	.	CASSTRAGPGGSDTQYF	TGTGCCAGCAGCACCCGTGCCGGGCCCGGGGGGTCAGATACGCAGTATTTT
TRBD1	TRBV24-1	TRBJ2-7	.	CATSETRDRGRDEQYF	TGTGCCACCAGTGAAACCCGGGACAGGGGGCGCGACGAGCAGTACTTC
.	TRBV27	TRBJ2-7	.	CASSETGTLSYEQYF	TGTGCCAGCTCAGAGACCGGGACACTCTCCTACGAGCAGTACTTC
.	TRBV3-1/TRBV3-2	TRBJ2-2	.	CASSTAGELFF	TGTGCCAGCAGCACGGCCGGGGAGCTGTTTTTT
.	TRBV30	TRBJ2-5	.	CAWKGGGAGETQYF	TGTGCCTGGAAAGGAGGGGGGGCTGGAGAGACCCAGTACTTC
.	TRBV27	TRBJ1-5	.	CASSLQGGNQPQHF	TGTGCCAGCAGTCTACAGGGTGGGAATCAGCCCCAGCATTTT
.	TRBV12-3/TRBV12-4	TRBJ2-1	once	CASSPLSPNEQFF	TGTGCCAGCAGTCCACTTTCCCCCAATGAGCAGTTCTTC
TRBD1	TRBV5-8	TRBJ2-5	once	CASSGGDRGAETQYF	TGTGCCAGCAGCGGCGGGGACAGGGGTGCAGAGACCCAGTACTTC
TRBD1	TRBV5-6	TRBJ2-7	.	CASSLIGTGVDEQYF	TGTGCCAGCAGCTTGATCGGGACAGGGGTGGACGAGCAGTACTTC
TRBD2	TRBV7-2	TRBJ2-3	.	CASSDDTSGRATDTQYF	TGTGCCAGCAGTGATGATACTAGCGGGAGGGCCACGGATACGCAGTATTTT
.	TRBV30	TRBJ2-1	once	CAWTPAGPGDEQFF	TGTGCCTGGACCCCGGCGGGCCCCGGGGATGAGCAGTTCTTC
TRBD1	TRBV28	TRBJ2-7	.	CASSPTPHAGGSGEQYF	TGTGCCAGCAGTCCCACGCCGCACGCAGGGGGCTCGGGCGAGCAGTACTTC
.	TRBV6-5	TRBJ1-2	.	CASHSVNNYGYTF	TGTGCCAGCCACTCGGTAAATAACTATGGCTACACCTTC
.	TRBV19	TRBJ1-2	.	CASMVGGYGYTF	TGTGCCAGTATGGTGGGGGGCTATGGCTACACCTTC
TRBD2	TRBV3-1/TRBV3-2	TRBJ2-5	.	CASSSSGRTPQETQYF	TGTGCCAGCAGCTCGAGCGGGAGAACTCCCCAAGAGACCCAGTACTTC
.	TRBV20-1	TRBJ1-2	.	CSASTDGYTF	TGCAGTGCTAGTACAGATGGCTACACCTTC
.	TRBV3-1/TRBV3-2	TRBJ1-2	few	CASSPLTAHINNYGYTF	TGTGCCAGCAGCCCGCTGACAGCACACATTAATAACTATGGCTACACCTTC
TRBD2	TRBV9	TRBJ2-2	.	CASSTRPGLAAGELFF	TGTGCCAGCAGCACCCGTCCGGGACTAGCGGCGGGGGAGCTGTTTTTT
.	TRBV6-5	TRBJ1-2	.	CASRRGQLNYGYTF	TGTGCCAGCAGAAGAGGGCAGCTTAACTATGGCTACACCTTC
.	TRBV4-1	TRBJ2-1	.	CASSQVAHYNEQFF	TGCGCCAGCAGCCAAGTTGCACATTACAATGAGCAGTTCTTC
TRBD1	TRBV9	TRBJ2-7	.	CASSPRTGSYEQYF	TGTGCCAGCAGCCCCCGGACAGGGTCCTACGAGCAGTACTTC
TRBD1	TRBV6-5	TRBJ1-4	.	CASRGQASGEKLFF	TGTGCCAGCAGGGGACAGGCGTCGGGTGAAAAACTGTTTTTT
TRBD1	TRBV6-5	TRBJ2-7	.	CASRLSRDRNEQYF	TGTGCCAGCAGACTATCCCGGGACAGGAACGAGCAGTACTTC
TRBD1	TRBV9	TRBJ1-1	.	CASSPPLGQRNTEAFF	TGTGCCAGCAGCCCCCCACTGGGACAGAGGAACACTGAAGCTTTCTTT
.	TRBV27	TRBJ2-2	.	CASSPRSTGELFF	TGTGCCAGCAGTCCCCGTAGTACCGGGGAGCTGTTTTTT
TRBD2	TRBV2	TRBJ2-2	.	CASSSGLVGSGELFF	TGTGCCAGCAGTTCCGGACTAGTTGGGTCCGGGGAGCTGTTTTTT
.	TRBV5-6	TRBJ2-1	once	CASSPPRGTYNEQFF	TGTGCCAGCAGCCCACCCAGGGGCACCTACAATGAGCAGTTCTTC
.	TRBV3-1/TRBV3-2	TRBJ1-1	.	CASSQESLEAFF	TGTGCCAGCAGCCAAGAGAGTCTTGAAGCTTTCTTT
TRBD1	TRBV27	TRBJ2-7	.	CASSFGRATGGYEQYF	TGTGCCAGCAGTTTTGGGAGGGCGACAGGGGGCTACGAGCAGTACTTC
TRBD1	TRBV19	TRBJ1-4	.	CAPRDRDEKLFF	TGTGCCCCCCGGGACAGGGACGAAAAACTGTTTTTT
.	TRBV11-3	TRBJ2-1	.	CASSGSSSYNEQFF	TGTGCCAGCTCGGGGAGCAGCTCCTACAATGAGCAGTTCTTC
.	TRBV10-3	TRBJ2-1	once	CAIRDRDSPYNEQFF	TGTGCCATCAGGGACCGGGACTCCCCCTACAATGAGCAGTTCTTC
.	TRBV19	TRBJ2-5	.	CASSPSSGVLETQYF	TGTGCCAGTAGCCCGTCCTCGGGGGTTCTCGAGACCCAGTACTTC
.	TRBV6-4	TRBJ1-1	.	CASRRGVGTEAFF	TGTGCCAGTAGGAGGGGCGTCGGCACTGAAGCTTTCTTT
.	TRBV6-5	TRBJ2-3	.	CASSYSGYRADTQYF	TGTGCCAGCAGTTACTCAGGCTACAGGGCAGATACGCAGTATTTT
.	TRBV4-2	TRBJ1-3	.	CASSQAWAMDSGNTIYF	TGTGCCAGCAGCCAAGCCTGGGCCATGGACTCTGGAAACACCATATATTTT
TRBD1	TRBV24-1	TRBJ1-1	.	CATSDLQGGDREWNTEAFF	TGTGCCACCAGTGATTTGCAGGGGGGGGACAGGGAATGGAACACTGAAGCTTTCTTT
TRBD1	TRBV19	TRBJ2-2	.	CASRDRAPGELFF	TGTGCCAGTAGGGACAGGGCTCCCGGGGAGCTGTTTTTT
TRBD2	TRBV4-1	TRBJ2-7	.	CASSQDQTSGPEQYF	TGCGCCAGCAGCCAAGATCAGACTAGCGGGCCCGAGCAGTACTTC
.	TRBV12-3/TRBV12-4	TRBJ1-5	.	CASSLYRVQPQHF	TGTGCCAGCAGTTTATACAGGGTTCAGCCCCAGCATTTT
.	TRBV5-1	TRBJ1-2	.	CASSLVETSNYGYTF	TGCGCCAGCAGCTTGGTAGAGACAAGCAACTATGGCTACACCTTC
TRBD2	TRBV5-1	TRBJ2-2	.	CASSGGSLTGELFF	TGCGCCAGCAGCGGCGGGAGTCTCACCGGGGAGCTGTTTTTT